These 26 T cell receptor beta chains share one sample of origin, sequenced in a study of vaccination and CD4 T cells after COVID-19. Their cognate antigens are unknown. The treatment: roughly 10-day PBMC culture with coronavirus spike peptide pools or control peptides (ViraFEST assay). Collection of the unexposed donor's CD4+ T cells took place before the COVID-19 pandemic (2011-2018). CD4+ T cells that had been cultured provided DNA sequenced with the Oncomine TCR Beta short-read assay. From the PCR reads, TCRdb called clonotypes with MiXCR, one entry per CDR3 protein. The sample records 4,000 to 4,500 distinct CDR3 sequences, 34% being singletons. Specimen: CD4+ T cells from blood, cultured in vitro. Receptor source: a human donor in good health.

V gene TRBV12-3 or TRBV12-4 combines with J gene TRBJ1-2; D remains unclear. Trimming pared 5 bases from V and 4 bases from J, leaving 8 bases between. This CDR3 is 12 amino acids long. The CDR3 sequence is CASSTRTYGYTF. In nucleotides, the CDR3 is TGTGCCAGCAGTACACGAACCTATGGCTACACCTTC.

This clonotype was picked up a small number of times. This chain joins TRBV12-3 or TRBV12-4 and TRBJ2-5; maybe TRBD2 (7 bases). The CDR3 has 15 amino acids. V was pared by 5 bases and J by 3 bases, with 16 bases between. CDR3 DNA sequence: TGTGCCAGCAGTAGGGGGGGTTGGGAGGAAGAGACCCAGTACTTC. Its translation is CASSRGGWEEETQYF.

The genes are TRBV20-1 and TRBJ1-5, with D hard to call. V was clipped by 3 bases and J by 0 bases, with 6 bases between them. The CDR3 has 13 residues. Per the germline V gene, CDR1 is DFQATT and CDR2 is SNEGSKA (reference sequence). As DNA, the CDR3 is TGCAGTGCTAGTCCAGATAGCAATCAGCCCCAGCATTTT. Its translation is CSASPDSNQPQHF.

On this clonotype: Compared with germline, one end of the junction differs, possibly owing to a read error. The V gene is TRBV5-6, the J gene TRBJ1-5; maybe TRBD1 (5 bases). CDR1 SGHDT and CDR2 YYEEEE come from the germline V gene. CDR3 length: 14 amino acids. The CDR3: CVSSLGRVHQPQHF. In DNA, the CDR3 is TGTGTCAGCAGCTTGGGCAGGGTCCATCAGCCCCAGCATTTT. Variable domain in full (rest from reference TRBV5-6 and TRBJ1-5): DAGVTQSPTHLIKTRGQQVTLRCSPKSGHDTVSWYQQALGQGPQFIFQYYEEEERQRGNFPDRFSGHQFPNYSSELNVNALLLGDSALYLCVSSLGRVHQPQHFGDGTRLSIL.

This chain uses TRBV4-2 with TRBJ2-5; a possible D gene is TRBD2 (6 bases). V was trimmed by 0 bases and J by 5 bases, leaving 13 bases between them. Germline V CDR1 and CDR2: LGHNA, YNFKEQ. The CDR3 is 15 residues long. The CDR3 region has the DNA TGTGCCAGCAGCCAAGATTCGTGGGGGGAGGAGACCCAGTACTTC. This sequence encodes CASSQDSWGEETQYF.

The genes are TRBV6-1 and TRBJ2-7, with 7 bases that match TRBD1. Germline lookup yields CDR1 MNHNS and CDR2 SASEGT. The CDR3 sequence is 13 residues long. Losses at the gene ends were 6 bases for V and 2 bases for J; bases not matched to a gene: 4. CDR3 nucleotides: TGTGCCAGCAGACGGGACAGTACCTACGAGCAGTACTTC. As protein: CASRRDSTYEQYF.

Judged by abundance, this clonotype is medium-sized. This rearrangement joins TRBV5-1 to TRBJ1-1, with 7 bases matching TRBD1. The V segment lost 4 bases and the J segment 8 bases; nucleotides outside the gene matches: 8. CDR3 size: 13 residues. The germline CDR1 and CDR2 sequences are SGHRS and YFSETQ. Written as DNA, the CDR3 is TGCGCCAGCAGCCAGACAGGGTCCAGGGAAGCTTTCTTT. It translates to CASSQTGSREAFF. The entire variable domain, with the rest obtained from reference TRBV5-1 and TRBJ1-1, is as follows: KAGVTQTPRYLIKTRGQQVTLSCSPISGHRSVSWYQQTPGQGLQFLFEYFSETQRNKGNFPGRFSGRQFSNSRSEMNVSTLELGDSALYLCASSQTGSREAFFGQGTRLTVV.

The gene calls are TRBV20-1 and TRBJ2-2; D may match TRBD1 or TRBD2 (5 bases each). CDR3 length: 14 amino acids. The germline V gene encodes CDR1 DFQATT and CDR2 SNEGSKA (reference sequence). V lost 6 bases and J 5 bases, leaving 16 bases between the germline ends. The CDR3 DNA sequence: TGCAGTGCCACACGGGACGGTCGAACCGGGGAGCTGTTTTTT. Protein product: CSATRDGRTGELFF.

This clonotype has just one count. The V call is TRBV6-2 or TRBV6-3, the J call TRBJ2-5, with a possible D match to TRBD2 (5 bases). The CDR3 has 14 residues. Germline V gene lookup returns CDR1 MNHEY and CDR2 SVGEGT. Trimming removed 4 bases from V and 7 bases from J, with 16 bases in between. The CDR3 sequence: CASSSGVGEGTQYF. The CDR3 DNA is TGTGCCAGCAGTTCCGGGGTTGGGGAAGGGACCCAGTACTTC.

This clonotype was recorded a few times. V and J are TRBV6-2 or TRBV6-3 and TRBJ2-3, with TRBD2 matching over 10 bases. Germline V gene lookup returns CDR1 MNHEY and CDR2 SVGEGT. This CDR3 is built from 14 residues. V shed 8 bases and J 4 bases; nucleotides not matched to a gene: 6. The CDR3 nucleotides read TGTGCCAGCGGAACGAGCGGGGGGGCAGATACGCAGTATTTT. Encoded protein: CASGTSGGADTQYF.

Only a few counts were recorded for this clonotype. The rearrangement joins TRBV7-3 to TRBJ2-5; the D gene is possibly TRBD2 (6 bases). Per the germline V gene, CDR1 is SGHTA and CDR2 is FQGTGA. Trimming cost V 5 bases and J 5 bases, with 15 bases left between them. This CDR3 spans 14 amino acids. CDR3 region: CASSPRTGRETQYF. The DNA of the CDR3 is TGTGCCAGCAGCCCTCGGACTGGGAGGGAGACCCAGTACTTC.

This chain uses TRBV2 with TRBJ1-5; D may be TRBD1 (5 bases). Trimming took off 1 base at V and 6 bases at J, with 13 bases between the two ends. Germline assignment: CDR1 SNHLY and CDR2 FYNNEI. The CDR3 is 15 amino acids. The CDR3 DNA is TGTGCCAGCAGTGAAGTGACAAGTGGGGGTCAGCCCCAGCATTTT. Its translation: CASSEVTSGGQPQHF.

This clonotype was counted a few times. The V gene is TRBV7-2, the J gene TRBJ2-5, with 11 bases identical to TRBD2. CDR1 SGHTA and CDR2 FQGNSA come from the germline V gene. This CDR3 is built from 16 residues. V lost 5 bases and J lost 1; bases outside the gene matches: 6. The CDR3 loop reads CASSITSGGFQETQYF. The CDR3, as DNA: TGTGCCAGCAGCATAACTAGCGGGGGTTTCCAAGAGACCCAGTACTTC.

This clonotype was observed a single time. The chain carries TRBV7-9 and TRBJ1-1; 7 bases fit TRBD1. CDR3 size: 14 residues. Germline assignment: CDR1 SEHNR and CDR2 FQNEAQ (reference sequence). The V segment lost 2 bases and the J segment 3 bases; nucleotides outside the gene matches: 3. CDR3 sequence: CASSLQGGYTEAFF. The DNA for the CDR3 is TGTGCCAGCAGCTTACAGGGGGGTTACACTGAAGCTTTCTTT. Full variable domain (rest looked up from reference TRBV7-9 and TRBJ1-1): DTGVSQNPRHKITKRGQNVTFRCDPISEHNRLYWYRQTLGQGPEFLTYFQNEAQLEKSRLLSDRFSAERPKGSFSTLEIQRTEQGDSAMYLCASSLQGGYTEAFFGQGTRLTVV.

This clonotype has just a few counts. The V call is TRBV7-9, the J call TRBJ1-1; tentative D call: TRBD1 (6 bases). The germline V and J ends were trimmed by 2 bases and 2 bases, with 15 bases remaining between them. CDR1 and CDR2 (germline): SEHNR, FQNEAQ (reference sequence). The CDR3 is 16 residues long. The CDR3 coding sequence is TGTGCCAGCAGCTTACATGATGGGACACCTAACACTGAAGCTTTCTTT. Amino acid sequence: CASSLHDGTPNTEAFF.

The chain uses TRBV20-1 and TRBJ2-3; D is ambiguous. Germline assignment: CDR1 DFQATT and CDR2 SNEGSKA (reference sequence). The V end was cut by 4 bases, the J end by 5 bases, with 10 bases between. This CDR3 region has 12 residues. The CDR3 DNA reads TGCAGTGCTACTCCCCTCCTAGATACGCAGTATTTT. Amino acid sequence: CSATPLLDTQYF.

This clonotype showed up just a few times. The chain links TRBV6-2 or TRBV6-3 to TRBJ1-1; tentative D call: TRBD1 (5 bases). Trimming took off 3 bases at V and 1 base at J, with 6 bases between the two ends. The CDR3 consists of 13 residues. Germline CDR1 MNHEY, CDR2 SVGEGT. Here the CDR3 DNA reads TGTGCCAGCAGTTATGACAGGAACACTGAAGCTTTCTTT. This sequence encodes CASSYDRNTEAFF.

This clonotype was counted a few times. This chain connects TRBV19 to TRBJ1-5; 7 nucleotides match TRBD1. The CDR3 totals 16 residues. Looked up from germline, CDR1 is LNHDA and CDR2 is SQIVND (reference sequence). V gave up 1 base and J gave up 3 bases; unmatched junction bases: 6. The CDR3 DNA reads as TGTGCCAGTAGTATAGGAGGGACAGCCTCCAATCAGCCCCAGCATTTT. Translating it yields CASSIGGTASNQPQHF.

The V gene is TRBV12-3 or TRBV12-4, the J gene TRBJ2-5; D uncertain. The CDR3 contains 12 residues. Trimming stripped 3 bases from V and 1 base from J, with 3 bases between. The CDR3 DNA reads as TGTGCCAGCAGTTTCGCCCAAGAGACCCAGTACTTC. It yields the protein CASSFAQETQYF.

There are a few counts of this clonotype. The V gene is TRBV5-4, the J gene TRBJ1-2; D uncertain. The length of the CDR3 is 13 residues. Trimming stripped 4 bases from V and 7 bases from J, with 14 bases between. Germline CDR1 reads SGHNT; CDR2 reads YYREEE (reference sequence). As DNA, the CDR3 is TGTGCCAGCAGCCCGGGTTCTGACTTTGGCTACACCTTC. Translation gives CASSPGSDFGYTF.

The J gene is TRBJ2-7, the V gene TRBV6-2 or TRBV6-3, with a weak D call TRBD1 (6 bases). Germline loops: CDR1 MNHEY, CDR2 SVGEGT. There are 12 residues in the CDR3. V gave up 10 bases and J gave up 2 bases, with 12 bases separating them. The CDR3 spells CATGTQAYEQYF. The CDR3 DNA follows: TGTGCCACCGGGACACAAGCCTACGAGCAGTACTTC.

The chain combines TRBV6-4 with TRBJ2-3; the match to TRBD2 covers 8 bases. The length of the CDR3 is 13 residues. The J segment lost 2 bases and the V segment lost 6 bases, leaving 1 base of the junction unmatched. In germline, CDR1 is MRHNA, CDR2 SNTAGT. CDR3: CASSGGATDTQYF. CDR3 bases: TGTGCCAGCAGCGGGGGGGCCACAGATACGCAGTATTTT.

In this sample, this clonotype turned up a few times. The chain is built from TRBV24-1 and TRBJ1-1, with no clear D. CDR1 KGHDR and CDR2 SFDVKD come from the germline V gene. With 9 bases removed from V and 4 bases from J, the gap between germline ends came to 11 bases. CDR3 size: 12 residues. In DNA, the CDR3 is TGTGCCACCCGGTCGGGGTCCACTGAAGCTTTCTTT. It specifies CATRSGSTEAFF.

This clonotype is labeled medium-sized. The chain carries TRBV7-9 and TRBJ1-2, with D unresolved. Trimming removed 3 bases at V and 5 bases at J, with 13 bases between. CDR1 is SEHNR, CDR2 FQNEAQ, per germline (reference sequence). This CDR3 contains 14 residues. The CDR3 here is CASSFQAPGYGYTF. The CDR3 coding sequence is TGTGCCAGCAGCTTTCAAGCCCCCGGTTATGGCTACACCTTC.

This clonotype was observed a handful of times. The rearrangement joins TRBV7-9 to TRBJ1-1; D unclear. Germline assignment: CDR1 SEHNR and CDR2 FQNEAQ (reference sequence). V dropped 6 bases and J dropped 4 bases, with 12 bases sitting between them. This CDR3 has 13 residues. CDR3 residues: CASSLQGSTEAFF. The CDR3, as DNA: TGTGCCAGCAGTTTACAAGGGTCCACTGAAGCTTTCTTT.

This rearrangement joins TRBV6-1 to TRBJ1-2; D is undetermined. The V gene's germline CDR1 is MNHNS and CDR2 SASEGT. V gave up 8 bases and J gave up 2 bases, with 6 bases separating them. The CDR3 sequence is 11 residues long. The chain's CDR3 is CASGRNYGYTF. CDR3 sequence (DNA): TGTGCCAGCGGGAGGAACTATGGCTACACCTTC.